The 7 T cell receptor beta chains presented below share a single source sample, sequenced in a study of tumor and adjacent non-tumor tissue in lung cancer. RNA was extracted from bulk tissue without any cell sorting. TCRbeta libraries were built with three rounds of nested PCR, modified from ARM-PCR. In TCRdb, the multiplex PCR reads were re-called with MiXCR into one record per CDR3 protein. The sample comprises over 130,000 distinct CDR3 sequences, approximately 66% of which are singletons, and 18% rests with the top ten. Sequencing used lung tumor tissue. These receptors were collected from a man in his fifties or sixties with small cell lung cancer.

The gene calls are TRBV11-2 and TRBJ2-7, with 8 bases matching TRBD2. Looked up from germline, CDR1 is SGHAT and CDR2 is FQNNGV. The CDR3 contains 14 residues. CDR3 sequence reads: CVSSLGLEAYEQYV. CDR3 nucleotide sequence: TGTGTCAGCAGCTTGGGACTAGAGGCTTACGAGCAGTACGTC.

Only a few counts were recorded for this clonotype. The rearrangement joins TRBV29-1 to TRBJ1-1; TRBD1 aligns across 7 bases. The CDR3 sequence is 10 residues long. CDR1 and CDR2 from the germline V gene are SQVTM and ANQGSEA. Trimming removed 5 bases from V and 11 bases from J; junction bases left unmatched: 5. The CDR3 sequence: CSVLQGRAFF. The CDR3 nucleotides read TGCAGCGTTTTACAGGGGAGGGCTTTCTTT.

This chain links TRBV5-6 with TRBJ1-5; D is uncertain. The germline V and J ends were trimmed by 3 bases and 3 bases, with 7 bases remaining between them. There are 13 residues in the CDR3. Germline V gene data show CDR1 as SGHDT and CDR2 as YYEEEE. The CDR3 region has the DNA TGTGCCAGCAGCTCCCAGTTCAATCAGCCCCAGCATTTT. It is translated as CASSSQFNQPQHF.

The chain employs TRBV20-1 and TRBJ2-7; 7 bases line up with TRBD2. CDR3 length equals 16 residues. Losses at the gene ends were 0 bases for V and 6 bases for J; bases not matched to a gene: 14. Germline-derived CDR1 and CDR2 are DFQATT and SNEGSKA (reference sequence). The DNA of the CDR3 is TGCAGTGCTAGAGATCATCAGGGCGGGAGTAAGGGCGAGCAGTACTTC. Its translation is CSARDHQGGSKGEQYF.

The sample holds one count of this clonotype. The missing conserved phenylalanine or tryptophan at the end of this CDR3 makes a read error likely. The chain recombines TRBV10-3 with TRBJ2-1; D not resolved. From germline, CDR1 is ENHRY and CDR2 SYGVKD. The CDR3 length is 12 residues. Written as DNA, the CDR3 is TGTGTCATCAGTGGGGATCACAATGAGCAGTTCTTA. Protein sequence: CVISGDHNEQFL.

This clonotype was detected once. One end of the junction does not line up with germline, which may come from a read error. The gene calls are TRBV4-2 and TRBJ2-7; 7 positions agree with TRBD2. Germline CDR1 and CDR2: LGHNA and YNFKEQ. The CDR3 extends over 15 amino acids. The CDR3 protein is CTSSQPDREGDEQYF. Here the CDR3 DNA reads TGTACCAGCAGCCAACCCGATAGGGAGGGCGACGAGCAGTACTTC.

This clonotype occurred a few times. The rearrangement joins TRBV24-1 to TRBJ1-5, with a weak D call TRBD1 (5 bases). The CDR3 consists of 13 residues. Trimming stripped 2 bases from V and 9 bases from J, with 10 bases between. Germline loops: CDR1 KGHDR, CDR2 SFDVKD. CDR3: CATSDSRGGPQHF. As DNA, the CDR3 is TGTGCCACCAGTGATTCAAGGGGAGGGCCCCAGCATTTT.